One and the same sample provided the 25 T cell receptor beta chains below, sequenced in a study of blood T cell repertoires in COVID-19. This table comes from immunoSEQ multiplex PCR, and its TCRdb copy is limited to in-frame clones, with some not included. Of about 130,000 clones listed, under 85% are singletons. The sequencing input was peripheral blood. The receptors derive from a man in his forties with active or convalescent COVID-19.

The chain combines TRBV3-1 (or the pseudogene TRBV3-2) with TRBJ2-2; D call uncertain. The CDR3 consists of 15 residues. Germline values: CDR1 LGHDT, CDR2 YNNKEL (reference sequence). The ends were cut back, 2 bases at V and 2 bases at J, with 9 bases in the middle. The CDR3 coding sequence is TGTGCCAGCAGCCAAATTTATTCTAACACCGGGGAGCTGTTTTTT. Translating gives CASSQIYSNTGELFF.

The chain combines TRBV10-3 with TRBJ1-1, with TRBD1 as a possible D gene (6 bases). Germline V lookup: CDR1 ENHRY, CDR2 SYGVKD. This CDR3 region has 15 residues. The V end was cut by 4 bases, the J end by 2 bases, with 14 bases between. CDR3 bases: TGTGCCATCAGTGCCCGGACAGCTTCAAACACTGAAGCTTTCTTT. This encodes CAISARTASNTEAFF.

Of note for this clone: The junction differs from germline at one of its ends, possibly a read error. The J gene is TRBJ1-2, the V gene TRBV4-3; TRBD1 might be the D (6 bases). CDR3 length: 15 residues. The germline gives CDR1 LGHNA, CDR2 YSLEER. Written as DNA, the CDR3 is TGCGCCAGCAGGCAAGAGGTGGGGGCAAGCAGTGGCTACACCTTC. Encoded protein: CASRQEVGASSGYTF.

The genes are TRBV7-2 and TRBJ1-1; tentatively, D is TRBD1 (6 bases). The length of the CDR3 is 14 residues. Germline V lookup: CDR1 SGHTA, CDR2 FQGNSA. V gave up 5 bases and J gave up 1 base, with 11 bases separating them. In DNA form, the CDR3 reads TGTGCCAGCAGCCAGTTGACAGGGAACACTGAAGCTTTCTTT. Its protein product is CASSQLTGNTEAFF.

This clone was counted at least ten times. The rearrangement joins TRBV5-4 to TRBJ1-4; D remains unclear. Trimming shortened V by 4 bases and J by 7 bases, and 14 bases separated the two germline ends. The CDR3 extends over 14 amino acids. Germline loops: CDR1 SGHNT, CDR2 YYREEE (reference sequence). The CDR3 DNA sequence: TGTGCCAGCAGCCCCCAGGCTATACCTGAAAAACTGTTTTTT. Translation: CASSPQAIPEKLFF.

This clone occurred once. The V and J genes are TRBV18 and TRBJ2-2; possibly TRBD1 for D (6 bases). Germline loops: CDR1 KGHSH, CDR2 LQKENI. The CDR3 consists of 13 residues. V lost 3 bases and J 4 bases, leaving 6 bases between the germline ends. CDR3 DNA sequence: TGTGCCAGCTCACCGGACAGCACCGGGGAGCTGTTTTTT. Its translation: CASSPDSTGELFF.

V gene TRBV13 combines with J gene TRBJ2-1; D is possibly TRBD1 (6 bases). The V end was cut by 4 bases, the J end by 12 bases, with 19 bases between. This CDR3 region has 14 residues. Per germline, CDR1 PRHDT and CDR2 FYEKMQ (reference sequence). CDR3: CASSSQLDPRGQFF. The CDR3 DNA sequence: TGTGCCAGCAGCTCACAACTCGATCCCAGGGGGCAGTTCTTC.

The CDR3 loop is CASSIQGNGSPLHF. The CDR3 coding sequence is TGTGCCAGCAGTATACAGGGTAACGGTTCACCCCTCCACTTT. The genes are TRBV9 and TRBJ1-6, with D possibly being TRBD1 (6 bases). The germline V and J ends were trimmed by 5 bases and 9 bases, with 15 bases remaining between them. Germline loops: CDR1 SGDLS, CDR2 YYNGEE. The CDR3 spans 14 residues.

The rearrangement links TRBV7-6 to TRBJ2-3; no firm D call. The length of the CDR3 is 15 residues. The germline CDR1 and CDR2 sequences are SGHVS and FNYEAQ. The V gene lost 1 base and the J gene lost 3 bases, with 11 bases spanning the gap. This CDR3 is CASSLGPGGTDTQYF. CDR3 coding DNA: TGTGCCAGCAGCTTAGGGCCGGGTGGAACAGATACGCAGTATTTT. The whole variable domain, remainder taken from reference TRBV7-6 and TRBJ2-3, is GAGVSQSPRYKVTKRGQDVALRCDPISGHVSLYWYRQALGQGPEFLTYFNYEAQQDKSGLPNDRFSAERPEGSISTLTIQRTEQRDSAMYRCASSLGPGGTDTQYFGPGTRLTVL.

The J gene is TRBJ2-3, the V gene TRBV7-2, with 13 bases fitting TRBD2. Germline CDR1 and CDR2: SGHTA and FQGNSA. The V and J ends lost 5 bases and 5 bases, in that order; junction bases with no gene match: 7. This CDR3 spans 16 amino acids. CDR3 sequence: CASSATSGGGRDTQYF. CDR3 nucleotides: TGTGCCAGCAGCGCTACTAGCGGGGGGGGTAGAGATACGCAGTATTTT.

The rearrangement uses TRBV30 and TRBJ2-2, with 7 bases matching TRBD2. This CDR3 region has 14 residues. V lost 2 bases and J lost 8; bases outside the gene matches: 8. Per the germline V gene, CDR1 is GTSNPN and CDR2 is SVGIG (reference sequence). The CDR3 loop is CAWSSSLAKGELFF. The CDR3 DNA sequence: TGTGCCTGGAGTTCTTCACTAGCGAAAGGGGAGCTGTTTTTT.

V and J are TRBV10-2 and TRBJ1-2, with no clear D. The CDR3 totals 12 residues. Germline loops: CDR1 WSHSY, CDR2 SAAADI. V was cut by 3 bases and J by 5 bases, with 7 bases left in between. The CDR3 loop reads CASSDDWYGYTF. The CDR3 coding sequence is TGCGCCAGCAGTGACGACTGGTATGGCTACACCTTC.

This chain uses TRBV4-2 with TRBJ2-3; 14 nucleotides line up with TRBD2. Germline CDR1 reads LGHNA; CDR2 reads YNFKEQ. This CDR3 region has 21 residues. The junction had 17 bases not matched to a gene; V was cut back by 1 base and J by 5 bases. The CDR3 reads CASSQAPVVAGLAGGVDTQYF. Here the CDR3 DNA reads TGTGCCAGCAGCCAAGCCCCTGTTGTTGCAGGACTAGCGGGGGGCGTAGATACGCAGTATTTT.

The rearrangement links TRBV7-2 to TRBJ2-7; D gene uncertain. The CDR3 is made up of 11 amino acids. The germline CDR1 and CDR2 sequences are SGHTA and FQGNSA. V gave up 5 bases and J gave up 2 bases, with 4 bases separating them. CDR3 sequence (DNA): TGTGCCAGCAGCATCGCCTACGAGCAGTACTTC. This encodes CASSIAYEQYF.

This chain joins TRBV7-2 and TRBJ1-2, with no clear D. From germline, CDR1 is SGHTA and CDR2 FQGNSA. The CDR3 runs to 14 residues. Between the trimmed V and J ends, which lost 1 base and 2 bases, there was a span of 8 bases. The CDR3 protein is CASSLGRGNYGYTF. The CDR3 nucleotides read TGTGCCAGCAGCTTAGGAAGAGGGAACTATGGCTACACCTTC.

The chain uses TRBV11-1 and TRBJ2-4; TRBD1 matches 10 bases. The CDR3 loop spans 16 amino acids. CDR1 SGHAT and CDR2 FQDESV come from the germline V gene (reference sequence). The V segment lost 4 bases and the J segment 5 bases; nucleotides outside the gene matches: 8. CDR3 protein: CASSSPSGTGENIQYF. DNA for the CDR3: TGTGCCAGCAGCTCACCCTCCGGGACAGGGGAAAACATTCAGTACTTC.

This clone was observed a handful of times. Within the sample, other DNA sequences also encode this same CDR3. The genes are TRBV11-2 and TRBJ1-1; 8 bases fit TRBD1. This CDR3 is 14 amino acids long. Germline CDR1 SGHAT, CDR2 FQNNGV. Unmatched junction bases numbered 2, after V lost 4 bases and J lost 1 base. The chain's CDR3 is CASSSGQGNTEAFF. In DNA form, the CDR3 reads TGTGCCAGCAGCTCCGGACAGGGGAACACTGAAGCTTTCTTT.

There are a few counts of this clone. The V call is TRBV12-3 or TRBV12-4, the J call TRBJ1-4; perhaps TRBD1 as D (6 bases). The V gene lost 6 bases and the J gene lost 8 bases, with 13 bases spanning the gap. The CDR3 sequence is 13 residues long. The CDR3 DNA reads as TGTGCCAGCAGCCCGGGGGGCCGGGAAAAACTGTTTTTT. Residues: CASSPGGREKLFF.

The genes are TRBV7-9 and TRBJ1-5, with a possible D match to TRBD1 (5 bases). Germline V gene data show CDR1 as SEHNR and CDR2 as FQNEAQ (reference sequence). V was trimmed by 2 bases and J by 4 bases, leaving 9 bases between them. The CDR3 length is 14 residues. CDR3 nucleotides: TGTGCCAGCAGCTTATCCCAGGGAAATCAGCCCCAGCATTTT. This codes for CASSLSQGNQPQHF.

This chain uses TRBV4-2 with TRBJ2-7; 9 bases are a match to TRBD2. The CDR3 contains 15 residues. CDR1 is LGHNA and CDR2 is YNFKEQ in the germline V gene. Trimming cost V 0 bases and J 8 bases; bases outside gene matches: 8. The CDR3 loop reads CASSQEAAGGLQQYF. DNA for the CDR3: TGTGCCAGCAGCCAAGAAGCAGCGGGGGGCCTTCAGCAGTACTTC.

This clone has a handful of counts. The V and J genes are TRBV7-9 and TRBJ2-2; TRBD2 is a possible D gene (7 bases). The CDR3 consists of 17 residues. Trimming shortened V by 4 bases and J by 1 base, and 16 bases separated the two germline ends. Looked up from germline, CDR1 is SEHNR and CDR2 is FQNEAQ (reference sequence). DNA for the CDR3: TGTGCCAGCAGCTCCGATTGGGGGGGCAAGAACACCGGGGAGCTGTTTTTT. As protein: CASSSDWGGKNTGELFF. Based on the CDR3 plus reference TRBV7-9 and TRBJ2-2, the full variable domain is DTGVSQNPRHKITKRGQNVTFRCDPISEHNRLYWYRQTLGQGPEFLTYFQNEAQLEKSRLLSDRFSAERPKGSFSTLEIQRTEQGDSAMYLCASSSDWGGKNTGELFFGEGSRLTVL.

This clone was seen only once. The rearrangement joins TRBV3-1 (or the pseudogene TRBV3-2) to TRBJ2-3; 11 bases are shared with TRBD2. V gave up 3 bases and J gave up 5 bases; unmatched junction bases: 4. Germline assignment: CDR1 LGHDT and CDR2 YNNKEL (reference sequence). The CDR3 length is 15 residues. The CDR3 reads CASSQLAGGGDTQYF. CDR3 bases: TGTGCCAGCAGCCAGTTAGCGGGGGGGGGAGATACGCAGTATTTT.

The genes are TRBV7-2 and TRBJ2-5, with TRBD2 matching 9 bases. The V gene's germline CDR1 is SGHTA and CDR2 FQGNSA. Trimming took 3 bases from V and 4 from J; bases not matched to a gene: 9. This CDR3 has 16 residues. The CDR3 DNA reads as TGTGCCAGCAGCTTGGGGCGGGGGGGTTTAGGAGAGACCCAGTACTTC. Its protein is CASSLGRGGLGETQYF.

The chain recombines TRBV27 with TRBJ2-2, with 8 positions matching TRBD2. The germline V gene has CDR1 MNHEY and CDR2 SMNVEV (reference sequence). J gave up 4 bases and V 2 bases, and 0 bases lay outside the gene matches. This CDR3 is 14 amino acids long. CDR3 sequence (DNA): TGTGCCAGCAGTTTAGGGACTAGCACCGGGGAGCTGTTTTTT. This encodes CASSLGTSTGELFF.

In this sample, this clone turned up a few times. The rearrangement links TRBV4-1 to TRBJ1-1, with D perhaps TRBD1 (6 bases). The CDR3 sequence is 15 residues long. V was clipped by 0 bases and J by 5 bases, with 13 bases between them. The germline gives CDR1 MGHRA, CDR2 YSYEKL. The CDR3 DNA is TGCGCCAGCAGCCAAGAAACAGGGTCATGGACTGAAGCTTTCTTT. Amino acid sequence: CASSQETGSWTEAFF.